A single sample is the source of the 9 T cell receptor beta chains below, sequenced in a study of blood T cell repertoires in COVID-19. This table comes from immunoSEQ multiplex PCR, and its TCRdb copy is limited to in-frame clones, with some not included. The repertoire holds roughly 150,000 clones, 70% to 90% seen once, with about a tenth in the top ten. The sequenced sample was peripheral blood. The receptor set was obtained from a human donor in a cohort sampled during active COVID-19.

The V and J genes are TRBV7-2 and TRBJ2-3; D not resolved. This CDR3 is built from 13 residues. Trimming shortened V by 6 bases and J by 1 base, and 8 bases separated the two germline ends. CDR1 SGHTA and CDR2 FQGNSA come from the germline V gene. The CDR3 region is CASRSVGTDTQYF. The CDR3 nucleotides are TGTGCCAGCAGGTCGGTCGGCACAGATACGCAGTATTTT.

This chain connects TRBV28 to TRBJ1-3; D gene ambiguous. The V and J ends lost 5 bases and 4 bases respectively, with 12 bases between them. The CDR3 contains 14 residues. Germline assignment: CDR1 MDHEN and CDR2 SYDVKM. DNA for the CDR3: TGTGCCAGCAGTACCCTCCCCAGAGGAAACACCATATATTTT. Translating it yields CASSTLPRGNTIYF. Filled out from reference TRBV28 and TRBJ1-3, the complete variable domain reads DVKVTQSSRYLVKRTGEKVFLECVQDMDHENMFWYRQDPGLGLRLIYFSYDVKMKEKGDIPEGYSVSREKKERFSLILESASTNQTSMYLCASSTLPRGNTIYFGEGSWLTVV.

The rearrangement joins TRBV5-1 to TRBJ2-7; D perhaps matches TRBD1 (5 bases). The CDR3 covers 14 residues. V dropped 4 bases and J dropped 6 bases, with 17 bases sitting between them. CDR1 SGHRS and CDR2 YFSETQ come from the germline V gene. The CDR3 loop reads CASSLMPGFGEQYF. In nucleotides, the CDR3 is TGCGCCAGCAGCCTGATGCCAGGGTTCGGCGAGCAGTACTTC.

V and J are TRBV12-3 or TRBV12-4 and TRBJ1-1, with a possible D match to TRBD1 (5 bases). The CDR3 extends over 13 amino acids. V was trimmed by 8 bases and J by 4 bases, leaving 14 bases between them. The CDR3 is CASLGGGGTEAFF. DNA of the CDR3: TGTGCCAGCCTCGGGGGGGGTGGCACTGAAGCTTTCTTT.

The chain couples TRBV4-3 to TRBJ1-5, with D perhaps matching TRBD1 (5 bases). Per the germline V gene, CDR1 is LGHNA and CDR2 is YSLEER. The V gene lost 0 bases and the J gene lost 7 bases, with 16 bases spanning the gap. The length of the CDR3 is 16 residues. CDR3 bases: TGCGCCAGCAGCCAAGATCTACCGGGACTAGGGCAGCCCCAGCATTTT. Translated: CASSQDLPGLGQPQHF.

This clone showed up just once. The gene calls are TRBV23-1 and TRBJ2-3, with unresolved D. TRBV23-1 is filed as an ORF, its function uncertain. The CDR3 contains 16 residues. V lost 2 bases and J 1 base, leaving 13 bases between the germline ends. CDR3 sequence (DNA): TGCGCCAGCAGTCAACCCCGGGTCGTGGGCACAGATACGCAGTATTTT. Translated, it gives CASSQPRVVGTDTQYF.

The chain is built from TRBV7-7 and TRBJ2-2; weak D call: TRBD2 (6 bases). Germline V gene data show CDR1 as SSHAT and CDR2 as FNYEAQ (reference sequence). V dropped 1 base and J dropped 4 bases, with 10 bases sitting between them. CDR3 size: 15 residues. For the CDR3, the DNA is TGTGCCAGCAGCTTAGATGCGGGGCGCACCGGGGAGCTGTTTTTT. Translating it yields CASSLDAGRTGELFF. The full variable domain, its missing parts supplied by reference TRBV7-7 and TRBJ2-2, is GAGVSQSPRYKVTKRGQDVTLRCDPISSHATLYWYQQALGQGPEFLTYFNYEAQPDKSGLPSDRFSAERPEGSISTLTIQRTEQRDSAMYRCASSLDAGRTGELFFGEGSRLTVL.

The chain recombines TRBV14 with TRBJ2-3; 13 bases are shared with TRBD2. Germline V gene data show CDR1 as SGHDN and CDR2 as FVKESK. The V segment lost 4 bases and the J segment 8 bases; nucleotides outside the gene matches: 12. CDR3 length: 17 amino acids. CDR3 DNA sequence: TGTGCCAGCAGCCGAGGGACTAGCGGGGACAGTTTTCGTACGCAGTATTTT. Its protein product is CASSRGTSGDSFRTQYF. Full variable domain (outside the CDR3, taken from reference TRBV14 and TRBJ2-3): EAGVTQFPSHSVIEKGQTVTLRCDPISGHDNLYWYRRVMGKEIKFLLHFVKESKQDESGMPNNRFLAERTGGTYSTLKVQPAELEDSGVYFCASSRGTSGDSFRTQYFGPGTRLTVL.

This chain connects TRBV6-1 to TRBJ2-7; D not resolved. This CDR3 contains 15 residues. Trimming left V 0 bases short and J 1 base short, with 10 bases between. CDR1 MNHNS and CDR2 SASEGT come from the germline V gene. The CDR3 region has the DNA TGTGCCAGCAGTGAAGCGCTTCGAGGTTCCTACGAGCAGTACTTC. Amino acids: CASSEALRGSYEQYF.